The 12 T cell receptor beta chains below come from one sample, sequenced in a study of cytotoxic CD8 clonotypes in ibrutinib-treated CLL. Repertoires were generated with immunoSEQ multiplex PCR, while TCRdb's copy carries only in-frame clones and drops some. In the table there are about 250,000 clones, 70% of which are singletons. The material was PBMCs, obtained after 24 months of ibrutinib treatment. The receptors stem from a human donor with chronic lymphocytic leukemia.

The CDR3 nucleotides are TGTGCCAGCAGTTCCGGGGGACTCAGATATACGCAGTATTTT. This gives the protein CASSSGGLRYTQYF. This chain uses TRBV28 with TRBJ2-3; TRBD2 might be the D (6 bases). Germline values: CDR1 MDHEN, CDR2 SYDVKM. This CDR3 comprises 14 residues. Trimming cost V 4 bases and J 7 bases, with 15 bases left between them. The whole variable domain, filled in from reference TRBV28 and TRBJ2-3, reads DVKVTQSSRYLVKRTGEKVFLECVQDMDHENMFWYRQDPGLGLRLIYFSYDVKMKEKGDIPEGYSVSREKKERFSLILESASTNQTSMYLCASSSGGLRYTQYFGPGTRLTVL.

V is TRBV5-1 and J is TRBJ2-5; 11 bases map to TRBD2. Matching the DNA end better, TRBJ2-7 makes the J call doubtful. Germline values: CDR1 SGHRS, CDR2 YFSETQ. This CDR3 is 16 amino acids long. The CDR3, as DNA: TGCGCCAGCAGCTTGGATGGGACTAGCGGAGCAAGCGAGCAGTACTTC. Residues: CASSLDGTSGASEQYF.

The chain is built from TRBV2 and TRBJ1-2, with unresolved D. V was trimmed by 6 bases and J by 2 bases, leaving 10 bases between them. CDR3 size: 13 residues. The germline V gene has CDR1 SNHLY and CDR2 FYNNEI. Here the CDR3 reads CASSYSVNYGYTF. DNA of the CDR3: TGTGCCAGCAGCTACAGCGTCAACTATGGCTACACCTTC.

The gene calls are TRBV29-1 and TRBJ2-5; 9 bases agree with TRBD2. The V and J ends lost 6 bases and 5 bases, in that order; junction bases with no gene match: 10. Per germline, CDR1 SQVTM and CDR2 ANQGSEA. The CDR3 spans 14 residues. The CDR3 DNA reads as TGCAGCGTCGGTAGCGGGAGAAGCGCCGAGACCCAGTACTTC. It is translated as CSVGSGRSAETQYF.

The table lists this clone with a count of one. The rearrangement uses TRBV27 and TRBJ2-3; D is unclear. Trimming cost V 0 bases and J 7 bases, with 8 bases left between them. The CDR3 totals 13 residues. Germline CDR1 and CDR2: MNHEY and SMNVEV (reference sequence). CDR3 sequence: CASSLSPRNTQYF. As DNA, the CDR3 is TGTGCCAGCAGTTTATCCCCCCGGAATACGCAGTATTTT.

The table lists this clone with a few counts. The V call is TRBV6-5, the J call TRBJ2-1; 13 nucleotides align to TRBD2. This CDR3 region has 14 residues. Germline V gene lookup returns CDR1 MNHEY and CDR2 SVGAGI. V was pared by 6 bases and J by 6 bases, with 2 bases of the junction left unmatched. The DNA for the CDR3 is TGTGCCAGCAGGGGACTAGCGGGAATCAATGAGCAGTTCTTC. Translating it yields CASRGLAGINEQFF.

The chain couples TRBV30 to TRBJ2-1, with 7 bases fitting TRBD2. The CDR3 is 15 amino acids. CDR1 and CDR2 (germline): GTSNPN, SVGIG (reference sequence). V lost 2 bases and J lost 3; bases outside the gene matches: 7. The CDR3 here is CAWSIRASGYNEQFF. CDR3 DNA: TGTGCCTGGAGTATTCGGGCTAGCGGCTACAATGAGCAGTTCTTC.

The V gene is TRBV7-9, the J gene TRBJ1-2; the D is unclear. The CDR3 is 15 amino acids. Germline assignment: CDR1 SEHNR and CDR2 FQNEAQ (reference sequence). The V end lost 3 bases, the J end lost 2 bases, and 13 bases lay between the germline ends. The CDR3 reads CASSLLTSQNYGYTF. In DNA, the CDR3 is TGTGCCAGCAGCTTGTTAACCTCCCAGAACTATGGCTACACCTTC.

CDR3 in DNA: TGTGCCAGCGGCCAAGCTAGCGGGAGTGCTATAAAAGAGACCCAGTACTTC. It is translated as CASGQASGSAIKETQYF. This chain connects TRBV9 to TRBJ2-5; 10 nucleotides match TRBD2. Germline-derived CDR1 and CDR2 are SGDLS and YYNGEE. Losses at the gene ends were 7 bases for V and 3 bases for J; bases not matched to a gene: 15. The CDR3 has 17 residues.

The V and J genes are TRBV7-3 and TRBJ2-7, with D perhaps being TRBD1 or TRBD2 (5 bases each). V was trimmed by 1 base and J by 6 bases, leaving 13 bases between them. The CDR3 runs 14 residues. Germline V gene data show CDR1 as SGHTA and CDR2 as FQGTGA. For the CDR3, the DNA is TGTGCCAGCAGCTTAATATTGGGGGTAGGCGAGCAGTACTTC. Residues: CASSLILGVGEQYF. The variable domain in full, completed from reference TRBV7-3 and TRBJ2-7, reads GAGVSQTPSNKVTEKGKYVELRCDPISGHTALYWYRQSLGQGPEFLIYFQGTGAADDSGLPNDRFFAVRPEGSVSTLKIQRTERGDSAVYLCASSLILGVGEQYFGPGTRLTVT.

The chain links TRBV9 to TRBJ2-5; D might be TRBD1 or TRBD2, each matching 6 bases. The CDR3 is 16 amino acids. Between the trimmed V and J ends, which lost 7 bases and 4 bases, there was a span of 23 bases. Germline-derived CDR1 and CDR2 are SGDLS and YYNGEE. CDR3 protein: CASSEGGLDGGETQYF. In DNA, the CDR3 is TGTGCCAGCTCCGAGGGGGGACTCGACGGGGGAGAGACCCAGTACTTC.

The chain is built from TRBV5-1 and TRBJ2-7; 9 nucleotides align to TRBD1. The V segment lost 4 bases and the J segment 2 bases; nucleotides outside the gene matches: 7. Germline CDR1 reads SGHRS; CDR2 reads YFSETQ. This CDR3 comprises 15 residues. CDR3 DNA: TGCGCCAGCAGCCTGATGGGGACAGGGACCTACGAGCAGTACTTC. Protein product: CASSLMGTGTYEQYF.